The clone carrying this T cell receptor beta chain was observed a few times. This sample was taken from a study of CD8+CD57+ T cells in acquired aplastic anemia. Turning to the study itself: Sorted CD4+ and CD8+ cell DNA averaged around 3.3 ug.

Genomic DNA provided the template from which TCR beta VDJ and CDR3 profiles were obtained. Each CDR3 protein is one row after TCRdb ran MiXCR on the reads. Here the sample spans some 120,000 distinct CDR3 sequences, about two fifths being singletons. CDR3 size: 14 residues. The V end lost 2 bases, the J end lost 5 bases, and 9 bases lay between the germline ends. The germline V gene encodes CDR1 MNHNS and CDR2 SASEGT. Patients who underwent sequencing had shown CD8+CD57+ cell expansion by flow cytometry. The sequencing sample was made of sorted CD4+, CD8+, or CD8+CD57+ T cells (not recorded which) from PBMCs. The gene calls are TRBV6-1 and TRBJ1-4; perhaps TRBD1 as D (5 bases). The TCR comes from a human donor with aplastic anemia. Written as DNA, the CDR3 is TGTGCCAGCAGTGAACTACCAGGGAATGAAAAACTGTTTTTT. Translated: CASSELPGNEKLFF.